These 13 T cell receptor beta chains share one sample of origin, sequenced in a study of CD8 T cells in ankylosing spondylitis. TCRdb re-called the 5' RACE reads with MiXCR, one entry per CDR3 protein. The sample shows some 840,000 distinct CDR3 sequences, about an eighth of them seen only once. Points from the study as a whole: Ankylosing spondylitis blood appeared to be characterized by a TCR beta motif of eight highly homologous variants.

Their antigens remain unidentified. The sample was blood, either unsorted or a sorted T cell fraction (not recorded which). Receptors originate from a male donor with ankylosing spondylitis.

This clonotype turned up a few times. This rearrangement joins TRBV5-1 to TRBJ1-2, with D possibly TRBD1 on 6 matching bases. V lost 3 bases, J lost 1 base, and 10 bases lay in between. This CDR3 has 14 residues. CDR1 SGHRS and CDR2 YFSETQ come from the germline V gene. The CDR3 spells CASSSGASNYGYTF. The CDR3 region has the DNA TGCGCCAGCAGCTCAGGGGCTAGTAACTATGGCTACACCTTC.

The table lists this clonotype with many counts. The CDR3 spells CASRQSGTSGVGELFF. In DNA form, the CDR3 reads TGTGCCAGCAGACAGTCCGGGACTAGCGGGGTCGGGGAGCTGTTTTTT. The rearrangement uses TRBV28 and TRBJ2-2; TRBD2 aligns across 13 bases. From germline, CDR1 is MDHEN and CDR2 SYDVKM. The V segment lost 6 bases and the J segment 7 bases; nucleotides outside the gene matches: 8. The CDR3 contains 16 residues.

This clonotype has a count of ten or more. This chain connects TRBV7-2 to TRBJ2-7; TRBD2 aligns across 12 bases. Germline CDR1 and CDR2: SGHTA and FQGNSA. The CDR3 covers 13 residues. J was trimmed by 12 bases and V by 5 bases; bases with no gene match: 8. CDR3 sequence (DNA): TGTGCCAGCAGCCCAGCACCGGGACTAGCGGGGTACTTC. Its translation: CASSPAPGLAGYF.

This clonotype occurred many times. This chain joins TRBV6-2 or TRBV6-3 and TRBJ2-1, with D hard to call. Trimming removed 2 bases at V and 8 bases at J, with 10 bases between. This CDR3 contains 13 residues. CDR1 is MNHEY, CDR2 SVGEGT, per germline. CDR3 protein: CASSYPQFDEQFF. DNA for the CDR3: TGTGCCAGCAGTTACCCCCAGTTTGATGAGCAGTTCTTC.

This clonotype came up a few times. The V gene is TRBV6-5, the J gene TRBJ2-5; D gene ambiguous. With 0 bases removed from V and 6 bases from J, the gap between germline ends came to 20 bases. The CDR3 loop spans 17 amino acids. Germline V gene sequence: CDR1 MNHEY, CDR2 SVGAGI. This CDR3 reads CASSYSYTKPRSQTQYF. The CDR3 DNA sequence: TGTGCCAGCAGTTACTCTTATACTAAGCCGCGGAGCCAGACCCAGTACTTC.

This clonotype was detected only a few times. The rearrangement joins TRBV5-1 to TRBJ2-5; no clear D. The V end lost 1 base, the J end lost 3 bases, and 10 bases lay between the germline ends. Germline V gene sequence: CDR1 SGHRS, CDR2 YFSETQ. The CDR3 has 14 residues. This CDR3 reads CASSLIPTEETQYF. CDR3 DNA: TGCGCCAGCAGCTTGATCCCCACTGAAGAGACCCAGTACTTC.

CDR3 coding DNA: TGCGCCAGCAGCCAAGACCGGCAGCTTACTGAAGCTTTCTTT. Its translation is CASSQDRQLTEAFF. The V call is TRBV4-1, the J call TRBJ1-1; the D is unclear. The CDR3 has 14 amino acids. Germline V CDR1 and CDR2: MGHRA, YSYEKL. Trimming shortened V by 0 bases and J by 5 bases, and 10 bases separated the two germline ends.

This clonotype was seen at least ten times. The V gene is TRBV7-2, the J gene TRBJ1-2, with D hard to call. Trimming shortened V by 5 bases and J by 7 bases, and 14 bases separated the two germline ends. CDR1 is SGHTA and CDR2 is FQGNSA in the germline V gene. There are 13 residues in the CDR3. The CDR3 DNA follows: TGTGCCAGCAGCCCCACTCTGGGCTTTGGCTACACCTTC. Its translation: CASSPTLGFGYTF.

This clonotype was recorded at least ten times. The J gene is TRBJ2-7, the V gene TRBV5-1; 7 bases fit TRBD1. V was clipped by 4 bases and J by 1 base; unmatched bases: 5. Germline CDR1 is SGHRS and CDR2 is YFSETQ. The CDR3 runs 14 residues. CDR3 nucleotides: TGCGCCAGCAGCGCCCTGGACAGGTCCTACGAGCAGTACTTC. Amino acids: CASSALDRSYEQYF.

This clonotype showed up just a few times. The J gene is TRBJ2-1, the V gene TRBV29-1, with D perhaps being TRBD1 or TRBD2 (6 bases each). The CDR3 has 13 amino acids. V was cut by 5 bases and J by 4 bases, with 12 bases left in between. Germline values: CDR1 SQVTM, CDR2 ANQGSEA. The CDR3 DNA sequence: TGCAGCGTTTTGCGGGACACATACAATGAGCAGTTCTTC. It specifies CSVLRDTYNEQFF.

This chain joins TRBV20-1 and TRBJ2-7; TRBD2 agrees at 8 bases. The germline V gene encodes CDR1 DFQATT and CDR2 SNEGSKA (reference sequence). The V gene end was trimmed by 2 bases and the J gene end by 0 bases; junction bases not matched to a gene: 3. The CDR3 runs to 14 residues. The CDR3 protein is CSARSGGRSYEQYF. The CDR3 bases are TGCAGTGCTAGAAGCGGGGGCCGCTCCTACGAGCAGTACTTC.

The chain carries TRBV25-1 and TRBJ2-5; a possible D gene is TRBD2 (8 bases). The germline V gene encodes CDR1 MGHDK and CDR2 SYGVNS. The length of the CDR3 is 14 residues. V shed 7 bases and J shed 4 bases, with 16 bases lying between them. CDR3 nucleotides: TGTGCCAGCATTACGGGAGGGGGCATAGAGACCCAGTACTTC. It is translated as CASITGGGIETQYF. Combining the CDR3 with reference TRBV25-1 and TRBJ2-5 gives the whole variable domain EADIYQTPRYLVIGTGKKITLECSQTMGHDKMYWYQQDPGMELHLIHYSYGVNSTEKGDLSSESTVSRIRTEHFPLTLESARPSHTSQYLCASITGGGIETQYFGPGTRLLVL.

V usage is TRBV7-6 and J usage is TRBJ2-7; 10 bases fit TRBD2. The CDR3 runs to 15 residues. The trim removed 5 bases at V and 2 bases at J, leaving 6 bases unmatched. Germline CDR1 reads SGHVS; CDR2 reads FNYEAQ. The DNA of the CDR3 is TGTGCCAGCAGCCCAACCCTAGCGGGGGCCTACGAGCAGTACTTC. This encodes CASSPTLAGAYEQYF.